This T cell receptor (beta chain) was captured by sequencing in a study of blood T cell repertoires in COVID-19. The length of the CDR3 is 14 residues. V dropped 1 base and J dropped 3 bases, with 10 bases sitting between them. The germline gives CDR1 MNHEY, CDR2 SMNVEV (reference sequence). TCRdb's table, derived via immunoSEQ multiplex PCR, lists solely in-frame clones and lacks some. The table lists more than 350,000 clones, 87% of them singletons, with about a tenth in the top ten. The V and J genes are TRBV27 and TRBJ2-7; tentative D call: TRBD1 (5 bases). The receptor comes from a woman between 50 and 59 years old who had recovered from COVID-19. Sequencing was carried out using PBMCs or T cells enriched from blood (not recorded which). The DNA of the CDR3 is TGTGCCAGCAGTTTATTTTGGGGCAGCTACGAGCAGTACTTC. Its protein is CASSLFWGSYEQYF.